The present T cell receptor beta chain was sequenced within a study of neurological immune-mediated disorders. TCRdb reprocessed the 5' RACE reads via MiXCR and lists one record per CDR3 protein. The table includes roughly 88,000 distinct CDR3 sequences, under 4.5% detected once. This clonotype has ten or more counts. The germline V gene has CDR1 SGHRS and CDR2 YFSETQ. Trimming took 0 bases from V and 6 from J, leaving 12 bases between them. This CDR3 is 15 amino acids long. The sequence came from a woman in her forties or fifties with multiple sclerosis. The sample comprised PBMCs. V usage is TRBV5-1 and J usage is TRBJ2-2; TRBD1 is a possible D gene (6 bases). CDR3 region: CASSLASGVAGELFF. The CDR3 DNA reads as TGCGCCAGCAGCTTGGCCTCAGGGGTTGCCGGGGAGCTGTTTTTT. Supplemented by reference TRBV5-1 and TRBJ2-2, the full variable domain reads KAGVTQTPRYLIKTRGQQVTLSCSPISGHRSVSWYQQTPGQGLQFLFEYFSETQRNKGNFPGRFSGRQFSNSRSEMNVSTLELGDSALYLCASSLASGVAGELFFGEGSRLTVL.